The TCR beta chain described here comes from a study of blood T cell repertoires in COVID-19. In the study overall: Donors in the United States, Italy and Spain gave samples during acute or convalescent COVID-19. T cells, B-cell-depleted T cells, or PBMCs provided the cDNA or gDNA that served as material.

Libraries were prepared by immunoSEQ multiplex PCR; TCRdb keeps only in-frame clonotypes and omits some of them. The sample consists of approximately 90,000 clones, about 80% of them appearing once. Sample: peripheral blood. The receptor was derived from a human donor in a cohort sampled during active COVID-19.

The CDR3 DNA follows: TGTGCCAGCAGTTTACAGGCCCGTACAAACACCGGGGAGCTGTTTTTT. It codes for CASSLQARTNTGELFF. The chain is built from TRBV6-2 or TRBV6-3 and TRBJ2-2; D possibly corresponds to TRBD1 (5 bases). The germline V gene has CDR1 MNHEY and CDR2 SVGEGT. Trimming removed 4 bases at V and 2 bases at J, with 14 bases between. The CDR3 totals 16 residues.